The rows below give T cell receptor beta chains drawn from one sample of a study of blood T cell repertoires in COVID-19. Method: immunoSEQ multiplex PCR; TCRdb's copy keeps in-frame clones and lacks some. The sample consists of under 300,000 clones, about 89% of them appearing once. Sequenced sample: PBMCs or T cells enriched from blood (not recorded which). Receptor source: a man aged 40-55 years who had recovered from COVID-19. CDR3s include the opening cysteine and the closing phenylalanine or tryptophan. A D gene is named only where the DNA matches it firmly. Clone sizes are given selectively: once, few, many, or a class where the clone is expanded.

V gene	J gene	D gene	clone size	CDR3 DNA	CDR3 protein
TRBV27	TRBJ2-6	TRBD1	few	TGTGCCAGCAACCCCAGGGGGTCTGGGGCCAACGTCCTGACTTTC	CASNPRGSGANVLTF
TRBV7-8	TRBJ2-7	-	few	TGTGCCAGCAGCTTAGGGTCAGGTATCGAGCAGTACTTC	CASSLGSGIEQYF
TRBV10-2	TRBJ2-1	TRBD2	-	TGCGCCAGCAGCAGGGCCAGACTAGCGAGTTACAATGAGCAGTTCTTC	CASSRARLASYNEQFF
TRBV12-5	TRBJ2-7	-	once	TGTGCTAGTGGTTTGGTACATGGGGGCATTTACGAGCAGTACTTC	CASGLVHGGIYEQYF
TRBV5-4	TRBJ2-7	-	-	TGTGCCAGCAGCTTGACAGATTCCTACGAGCAGTACTTC	CASSLTDSYEQYF
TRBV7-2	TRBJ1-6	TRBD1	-	TGTGCCAGCAGCCTCCAGGGACAGGGGGGATCACCCCTCCACTTT	CASSLQGQGGSPLHF
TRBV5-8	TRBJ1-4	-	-	TGTGCCAGCAGCTCTCCCAGGGGCGTTAATGAAAAACTGTTTTTT	CASSSPRGVNEKLFF
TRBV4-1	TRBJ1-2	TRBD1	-	TGCGCCAGCAGCCAAGATGGTGGGGCCAGGGGGGGCTACACCTTC	CASSQDGGARGGYTF
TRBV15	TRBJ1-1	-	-	TGTGCCACCAGCAAAGGTTCGGACAGAGAAGCTTTCTTT	CATSKGSDREAFF
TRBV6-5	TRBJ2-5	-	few	TGTGCCAGCAGAGCTGGAGGCCCTCTTGAGACCCAGTACTTC	CASRAGGPLETQYF
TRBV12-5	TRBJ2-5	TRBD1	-	TGTGCTAGTGGTATGGGACAGGACCAAGAGACCCAGTACTTC	CASGMGQDQETQYF
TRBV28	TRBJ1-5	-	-	TGTGCCAGCAGTTTAACAGGGAGAGGTACTAGCAATCAGCCCCAGCATTTT	CASSLTGRGTSNQPQHF
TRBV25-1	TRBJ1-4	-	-	TGTGCCAGCAGTGGGGCGGAGGACCTTGAGGGAAAACTGTTTTTT	CASSGAEDLEGKLFF
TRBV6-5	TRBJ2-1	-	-	TGTACATCACACCGGGATTACAATGAGCAGTTCTTC	CTSHRDYNEQFF
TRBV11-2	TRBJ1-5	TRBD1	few	TGTGCCAGCAGCTTAGTCCGGCACGACAGGGGCCAGCCCCAGCATTTT	CASSLVRHDRGQPQHF
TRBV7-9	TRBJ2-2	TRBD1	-	TGTGCCAGCAGCTGGGACCTGCTTAGGGACAGCTACACCGGGGAGCTGTTTTTT	CASSWDLLRDSYTGELFF
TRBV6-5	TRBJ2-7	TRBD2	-	TGTGCCAGCAGGGCCGGGACTAGCGTCTACGAGCAGTACTTC	CASRAGTSVYEQYF
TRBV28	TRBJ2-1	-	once	TGTGCCAGCAGTTTGGTGGGGGCCGAGTTCTTC	CASSLVGAEFF
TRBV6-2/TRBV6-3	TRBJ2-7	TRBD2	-	TGTGCCAGCAGTCCCTCCGGGACTACTTCCTACGAGCAGTACTTC	CASSPSGTTSYEQYF
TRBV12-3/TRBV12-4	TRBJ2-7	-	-	TGTGCCAGCAGTTTCAGCAGGGTTAACGAGCAGTACTTC	CASSFSRVNEQYF
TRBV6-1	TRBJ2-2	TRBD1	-	TGTGCCAGCAGTGCCGGGACAGGGGGCATCAAGTTAGCCGGGGAGCTGTTTTTT	CASSAGTGGIKLAGELFF